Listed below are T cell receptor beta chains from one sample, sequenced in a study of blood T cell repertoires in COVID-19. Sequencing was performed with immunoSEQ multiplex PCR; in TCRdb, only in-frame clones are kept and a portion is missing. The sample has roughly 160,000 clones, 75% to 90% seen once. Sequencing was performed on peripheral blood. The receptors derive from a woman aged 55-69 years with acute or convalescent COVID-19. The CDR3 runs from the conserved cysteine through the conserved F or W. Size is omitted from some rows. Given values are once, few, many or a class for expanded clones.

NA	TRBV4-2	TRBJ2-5	CASSQDGQGLVPQYF
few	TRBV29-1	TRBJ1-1	CSVEDRGQVPEAFF
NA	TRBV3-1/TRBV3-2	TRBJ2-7	CASSQEPSVYEQYF
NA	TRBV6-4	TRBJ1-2	CASSGGGQGHYGYTF
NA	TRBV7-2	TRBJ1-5	CASSPRPRGASNQPQHF
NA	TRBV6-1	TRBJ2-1	CASSEMGQGIHEQFF
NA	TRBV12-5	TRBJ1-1	CASGGPFFTEAFF
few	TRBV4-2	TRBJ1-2	CASSQDASGRGSSGYTF
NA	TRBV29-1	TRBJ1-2	CSAGHEGTGYTF
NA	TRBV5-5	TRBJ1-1	CASSLVGDTEAFF
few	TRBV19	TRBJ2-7	CASSIALTVTYEQYF
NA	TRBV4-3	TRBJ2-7	CASSQDETQGAPYEQYF
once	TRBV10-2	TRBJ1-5	CATRDNSNQPQHF
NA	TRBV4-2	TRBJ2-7	CASSPDSSMPYEQYF
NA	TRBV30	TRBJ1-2	CAWSRTGFNYGYTF
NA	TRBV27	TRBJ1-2	CASSHRGNMNYGYTF
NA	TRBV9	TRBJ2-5	CASSVQGRETQYF
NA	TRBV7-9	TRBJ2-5	CASSLSGGPFETQYF
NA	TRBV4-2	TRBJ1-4	CASSQGGTVVLNEKLFF
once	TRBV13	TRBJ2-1	CASSSPRGARVNEQFF
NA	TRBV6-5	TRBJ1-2	CASSYSPGRENYGYTF
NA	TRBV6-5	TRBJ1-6	CASSPRGGWGSPLHF
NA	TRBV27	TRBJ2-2	CASSFPSHGELFF
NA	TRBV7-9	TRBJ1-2	CASSLGGQGSNYGYTF
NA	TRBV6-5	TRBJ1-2	CASSYSTPGTGYGYTF
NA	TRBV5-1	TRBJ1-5	CASSRGTNQPQHF
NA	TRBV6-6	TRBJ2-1	CASSLAGGTYNEQFF
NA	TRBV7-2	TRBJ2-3	CASRRDRGGADTQYF
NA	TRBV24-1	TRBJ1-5	CATSAGQGGNQPQHF
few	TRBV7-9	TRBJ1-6	CASSPLAGPSPLHF
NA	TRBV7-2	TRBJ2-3	CASSPRVASTDTQYF
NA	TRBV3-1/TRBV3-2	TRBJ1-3	CASSQGAGQDTIYF